These 5 T cell receptor beta chains originate from one sample sequenced in a study of shared clonotypes between healthy human individuals. Positive CCR7 selection of CD45RO-negative cells yielded the naive CD8 cells, and terminally differentiated effector memory CD45RA+ cells were excluded. Sequencing used immunoSEQ multiplex PCR; TCRdb keeps in-frame clones, though not all of them. The data contain about 1,900,000 clones, about 95% of them singletons. Sequenced input: naive CD8+ T cells sorted from blood. The receptors shown here come from a man aged 18 to 30 in good health.

DNA of the CDR3: TGTGCCAGCAGTCTCATATATTCAACTAATGAAAAACTGTTTTTT. Its translation is CASSLIYSTNEKLFF. The J gene is TRBJ1-4, the V gene TRBV6-1; D is unclear. With 5 bases removed from V and 0 bases from J, the gap between germline ends came to 10 bases. The CDR3 is 15 amino acids. Germline V gene data show CDR1 as MNHNS and CDR2 as SASEGT.

The chain uses TRBV10-2 and TRBJ2-7, with D tentatively TRBD1 (6 bases). Per germline, CDR1 WSHSY and CDR2 SAAADI. The CDR3 consists of 13 residues. Trimming cost V 2 bases and J 3 bases, with 8 bases left between them. CDR3 sequence reads: CASSEGQHYEQYF. CDR3 sequence (DNA): TGCGCCAGCAGTGAGGGACAGCACTACGAGCAGTACTTC.

The genes are TRBV6-1 and TRBJ2-7; the D is unclear. This CDR3 spans 13 amino acids. CDR1 MNHNS and CDR2 SASEGT come from the germline V gene. V lost 8 bases and J 0 bases, leaving 11 bases between the germline ends. The CDR3 DNA reads as TGTGCCAGCTCCATAGCCCCCTCCTACGAGCAGTACTTC. Protein sequence: CASSIAPSYEQYF.

This clone came up once. The CDR3: CASSLIDIAEKLFF. CDR3 sequence (DNA): TGTGCCAGCAGCTTAATAGACATAGCTGAAAAACTGTTTTTT. The genes are TRBV7-9 and TRBJ1-4; D gene uncertain. Germline-derived CDR1 and CDR2 are SEHNR and FQNEAQ (reference sequence). V lost 2 bases and J lost 7, with 11 bases in between. The CDR3 length is 14 residues.

V gene TRBV19 combines with J gene TRBJ2-7; D possibly corresponds to TRBD1 (6 bases). Trimming took 4 bases from V and 2 from J, leaving 12 bases between them. The CDR3 has 14 amino acids. Germline V lookup: CDR1 LNHDA, CDR2 SQIVND (reference sequence). The CDR3 spells CASSTGTLAYEQYF. The CDR3 nucleotides read TGTGCCAGTAGTACCGGGACACTTGCCTACGAGCAGTACTTC.